Listed below are T cell receptor beta chains from one sample, sequenced in a study of graft-versus-host responses after intestinal transplantation. TCRdb's table, derived via immunoSEQ multiplex PCR, lists solely in-frame clones and lacks some. The table lists about 45,000 clones, roughly nine tenths of them singletons, with about 4.6% in the top ten. This material consisted of PBMCs, taken 524 days after transplant. Receptors were obtained from a human patient who received an intestinal transplant, so some T cells may come from the graft donor. The CDR3 runs from the conserved cysteine through the conserved F or W. The D gene is left open where the match is weak. Size values are once, few and many counts, or a class for expanded clones, and some rows have none.

.	TRBD2	TRBJ2-3	TRBV5-1	16	TGCGCCAGCAGCTTGAAGACTAGCGGGGGGACAGATACGCAGTATTTT	CASSLKTSGGTDTQYF
.	TRBD1	TRBJ2-5	TRBV2	14	TGTGCCAGCAGCCTTACAGGGGGCCCGGAGACCCAGTACTTC	CASSLTGGPETQYF
once	.	TRBJ1-4	TRBV15	15	TGTGCCACCAGCAGAGATGGGGGTTCGGGTGAAAAACTGTTTTTT	CATSRDGGSGEKLFF
few	.	TRBJ1-2	TRBV28	12	TGTGCCAGCGGGTTATGGGGGGATGGCTACACCTTC	CASGLWGDGYTF
.	.	TRBJ2-1	TRBV7-9	14	TGTGCCAGCAGCTCCCGGGACACTTACAATGAGCAGTTCTTC	CASSSRDTYNEQFF
.	.	TRBJ2-6	TRBV7-9	14	TGTGCCAGCAGCTTAGGCTCTGGGGCCAACGTCCTGACTTTC	CASSLGSGANVLTF
.	TRBD1	TRBJ2-5	TRBV28	17	TGTGCCAGCAGTCCCCGCGATTGGGACAGGGAGGGGGAGACCCAGTACTTC	CASSPRDWDREGETQYF
.	.	TRBJ2-7	TRBV5-4	13	TGTGCCAGCAGCATAGGTCCCTCCTACGAGCAGTACTTC	CASSIGPSYEQYF
.	TRBD2	TRBJ2-1	TRBV19	16	TGTGCCAGTAGTATAACTAGCGGGAGAGGTGCGAATGAGCAGTTCTTC	CASSITSGRGANEQFF
.	.	TRBJ1-4	TRBV27	16	TGTGCCAGCAGTTTAAATGTAGGGGGAGGAGAGGAAAAACTGTTTTTT	CASSLNVGGGEEKLFF
once	.	TRBJ2-1	TRBV9	13	TGTGCCAGCAGCGTAGTAGAGCCTGGGGAGCAGTTCTTC	CASSVVEPGEQFF
.	TRBD2	TRBJ2-5	TRBV27	16	TGTGCCAGCAGTAGTGAGAGCGGGAGGTCCCAAGAGACCCAGTACTTC	CASSSESGRSQETQYF
.	TRBD2	TRBJ2-5	TRBV4-1	15	TGCGCCAGCAGCCACCGACTAGCGGAGAGCGGGACCCAGTACTTC	CASSHRLAESGTQYF
.	.	TRBJ2-7	TRBV13	13	TGTGCCAGCAGCCAGGACAGCCCCTACGAGCAGTACTTC	CASSQDSPYEQYF
.	.	TRBJ2-4	TRBV5-6	15	TGTGCCAGCAGCTTGGCAGGTCTAGCCAAAAACATTCAGTACTTC	CASSLAGLAKNIQYF
.	TRBD1	TRBJ1-2	TRBV6-5	14	TGTGCCAGCAGTCCCCGGGACAGTAACTATGGCTACACCTTC	CASSPRDSNYGYTF
once	.	TRBJ2-2	TRBV11-2	13	TGTGCCAGCAGCTCCGGGGTGGGCGGGGAGCTGTTTTTT	CASSSGVGGELFF
.	TRBD2	TRBJ2-5	TRBV10-3	14	TGTGCCATCAGCGTCATAGCGGGAGAGGAGACCCAGTACTTC	CAISVIAGEETQYF
.	TRBD1	TRBJ2-5	TRBV7-9	15	TGTGCCAGCAGGGGACGAGGGACAGGGATAGAGACCCAGTACTTC	CASRGRGTGIETQYF
.	.	TRBJ2-1	TRBV29-1	12	TGCAGCGTTGACGCCATGGACAATGAGCAGTTCTTC	CSVDAMDNEQFF
.	TRBD2	TRBJ2-1	TRBV28	16	TGTGCCAGCAGTTTGGGGGGGAATGGGGCATACAATGAGCAGTTCTTC	CASSLGGNGAYNEQFF
.	TRBD1	TRBJ1-5	TRBV2	13	TGTGCCAGCAGTAAGGACAGGGATCAGCCCCAGCATTTT	CASSKDRDQPQHF
.	.	TRBJ2-1	TRBV7-6	12	TGTGCCAGCAGCCACACAGGTTACGAGCAGTTCTTC	CASSHTGYEQFF
once	TRBD1	TRBJ2-7	TRBV30	15	TGTGCCTGGACCGGTATGGACAGGAGCTCCTACGAGCAGTACTTC	CAWTGMDRSSYEQYF
.	TRBD2	TRBJ2-3	TRBV2	15	TGTGCCAGCAGTGAGGTCATGCGGGAGGGGGATACGCAGTATTTT	CASSEVMREGDTQYF
.	TRBD1	TRBJ2-7	TRBV7-9	15	TGTGCCAGCAGCCCCCCGACAGGGGATATCCACGAGCAGTACTTC	CASSPPTGDIHEQYF
.	TRBD2	TRBJ2-7	TRBV11-2	19	TGTGCCAGCAGCTTAGAGGGTATGGGACTAGCGGGGATCTCCTACGAGCAGTACTTC	CASSLEGMGLAGISYEQYF
.	.	TRBJ2-7	TRBV5-6	12	TGTGCCAGCAGCCCCGGGTCCTACGAGCAGTACTTC	CASSPGSYEQYF
once	.	TRBJ1-2	TRBV4-3	14	TGCGCCAGCAGCCAAGCGGGGGGGCCCTATGGCTACACCTTC	CASSQAGGPYGYTF
once	.	TRBJ2-1	TRBV27	13	TGTGCCAGCAGTGCCCTAGGTGGCGATGAGCAGTTCTTC	CASSALGGDEQFF
.	.	TRBJ2-7	TRBV29-1	10	TGCAGCGTCCCCTATGACGAGCAGTACTTC	CSVPYDEQYF
.	TRBD1	TRBJ1-2	TRBV29-1	14	TGCAGCGTCGGACAGGGGGGGTTCAACTATGGCTACACCTTC	CSVGQGGFNYGYTF
.	.	TRBJ2-2	TRBV12-5	13	TGTGCTAGTGGCCTAGGAGGTGCCGGGGAGCTGTTTTTT	CASGLGGAGELFF
.	.	TRBJ2-7	TRBV9	17	TGTGCCAGCAGCGTAGACCCGGGGCAGGGGATCAGGTACGAGCAGTACTTC	CASSVDPGQGIRYEQYF
.	TRBD2	TRBJ2-1	TRBV6-4	15	TGTGCCAGCAGTGACTCGACTAGCGGGAGCAATGAGCAGTTCTTC	CASSDSTSGSNEQFF
.	.	TRBJ1-1	TRBV7-9	12	TGTGCCAGCAGCTTCCAGAACACTGAAGCTTTCTTT	CASSFQNTEAFF
.	.	TRBJ2-7	TRBV13	12	TGTGCCAGCAGCTTCGGAACCTACGAGCAGTACTTC	CASSFGTYEQYF
.	TRBD2	TRBJ2-7	TRBV5-1	14	TGCGCCAGCAGCTTGCGCGGGAGGGCCTGGGAGCAGTACTTC	CASSLRGRAWEQYF
.	TRBD2	TRBJ2-7	TRBV4-1	15	TGCGCCAGCAGCCAAGTTACGGGGGGGGCCTACGAGCAGTACTTC	CASSQVTGGAYEQYF
.	TRBD2	TRBJ2-5	TRBV7-8	16	TGTGCCAGCAGCCACGGGACTAGCGGGAGGGGGGAGACCCAGTACTTC	CASSHGTSGRGETQYF